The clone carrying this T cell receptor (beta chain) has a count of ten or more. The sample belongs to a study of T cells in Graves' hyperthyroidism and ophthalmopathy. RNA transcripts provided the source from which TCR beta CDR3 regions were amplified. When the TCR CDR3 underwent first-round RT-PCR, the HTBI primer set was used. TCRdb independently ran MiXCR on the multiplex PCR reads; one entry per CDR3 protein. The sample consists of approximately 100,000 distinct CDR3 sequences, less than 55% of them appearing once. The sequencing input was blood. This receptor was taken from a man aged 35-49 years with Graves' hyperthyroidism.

This CDR3 is CASSLPGQGGTDTQYF. In DNA form, the CDR3 reads TGTGCCAGCAGCCTCCCGGGACAGGGGGGCACAGATACGCAGTATTTT. The chain links TRBV9 to TRBJ2-3; 11 bases map to TRBD1. Germline V gives CDR1 SGDLS, CDR2 YYNGEE. J gave up 1 base and V 4 bases, and 5 bases lay outside the gene matches. This CDR3 region has 16 residues.